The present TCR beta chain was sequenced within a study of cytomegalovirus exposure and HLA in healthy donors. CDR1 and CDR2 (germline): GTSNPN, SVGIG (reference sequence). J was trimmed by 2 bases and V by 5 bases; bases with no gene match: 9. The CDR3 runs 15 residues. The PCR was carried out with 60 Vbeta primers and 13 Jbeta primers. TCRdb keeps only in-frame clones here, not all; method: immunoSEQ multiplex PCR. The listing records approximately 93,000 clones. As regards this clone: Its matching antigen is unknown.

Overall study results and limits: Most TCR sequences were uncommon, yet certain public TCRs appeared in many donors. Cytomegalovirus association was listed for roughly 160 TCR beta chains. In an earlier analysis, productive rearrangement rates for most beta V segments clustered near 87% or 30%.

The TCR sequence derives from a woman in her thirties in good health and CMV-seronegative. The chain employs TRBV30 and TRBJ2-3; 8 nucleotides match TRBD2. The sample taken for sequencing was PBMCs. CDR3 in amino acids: CAWCPLAGYTDTQYF. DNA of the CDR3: TGTGCCTGGTGCCCCTTAGCGGGGTACACAGATACGCAGTATTTT.